The 21 T cell receptor beta chains presented below share a single source sample, sequenced in a study of T cells in Graves' hyperthyroidism and ophthalmopathy. TCR beta CDR3 regions were amplified from RNA transcripts. Primed by the HTBI set, a first-round RT-PCR was run on the TCR CDR3. TCRdb re-called the multiplex PCR reads through MiXCR, storing one row per CDR3 protein. The table lists about 640,000 distinct CDR3 sequences, about 20% of them singletons, with roughly a third in the top ten. The source material was blood. Every receptor here comes from a man younger than 40 with Graves' ophthalmopathy.

The CDR3 region has the DNA TGTGCCAGTAGTCACCGGGACATCCGCTATGGCTACACCTTC. Translated: CASSHRDIRYGYTF. This sequence joins TRBV19 and TRBJ1-2; perhaps TRBD1 as D (6 bases). Germline lookup yields CDR1 LNHDA and CDR2 SQIVND (reference sequence). The CDR3 spans 14 residues. Trimming removed 5 bases from V and 4 bases from J, with 14 bases in between.

This clonotype was detected a few times. V is TRBV5-4 and J is TRBJ1-2; D perhaps matches TRBD1 (5 bases). Looked up from germline, CDR1 is SGHNT and CDR2 is YYREEE (reference sequence). Deletions cut 2 bases from V and 4 bases from J, with 9 bases between. This CDR3 comprises 13 residues. CDR3: CASSFDSAYGYTF. The CDR3 coding sequence is TGTGCCAGCAGCTTTGACAGTGCCTATGGCTACACCTTC.

The chain carries TRBV6-5 and TRBJ2-7; D is unclear. Germline CDR1 is MNHEY and CDR2 is SVGAGI. The CDR3 spans 12 residues. V lost 2 bases and J lost 4, with 6 bases in between. The CDR3 here is CASSYPYYEQYF. CDR3 DNA sequence: TGTGCCAGCAGTTACCCCTATTACGAGCAGTACTTC.

Only a few counts were recorded for this clonotype. This rearrangement joins TRBV12-3 or TRBV12-4 to TRBJ1-2; D may be TRBD1 (5 bases). Deletions cut 8 bases from V and 8 bases from J, with 18 bases between. The CDR3 totals 13 residues. The CDR3 reads CASGGFLAKGYTF. CDR3 coding DNA: TGTGCCAGCGGGGGGTTCCTAGCTAAGGGCTACACCTTC.

V and J are TRBV11-3 and TRBJ2-2; D perhaps matches TRBD2 (6 bases). The ends were cut back, 4 bases at V and 7 bases at J, with 10 bases in the middle. The CDR3 totals 13 residues. Germline CDR1 reads SGHNT; CDR2 reads YENEEA. CDR3 nucleotide sequence: TGTGCCAGCAGCTCAACGGGAGTCGGGGAGCTGTTTTTT. It specifies CASSSTGVGELFF. Complete variable domain (other parts from reference TRBV11-3 and TRBJ2-2): EAGVVQSPRYKIIEKKQPVAFWCNPISGHNTLYWYLQNLGQGPELLIRYENEEAVDDSQLPKDRFSAERLKGVDSTLKIQPAELGDSAVYLCASSSTGVGELFFGEGSRLTVL.

This clonotype was recorded once. The gene calls are TRBV18 and TRBJ1-3; 8 bases align to TRBD1. V was clipped by 5 bases and J by 2 bases; unmatched bases: 5. This CDR3 is 15 amino acids long. Germline lookup yields CDR1 KGHSH and CDR2 LQKENI. The CDR3 DNA sequence: TGTGCCAGCTCATCGGACAGGGCAACTGGAAACACCATATATTTT. This encodes CASSSDRATGNTIYF.

V gene TRBV4-3 combines with J gene TRBJ1-5, with TRBD1 identical over 10 bases. Unmatched junction bases numbered 6, after V lost 0 bases and J lost 4 bases. This CDR3 comprises 17 residues. The V gene's germline CDR1 is LGHNA and CDR2 YSLEER. This chain's CDR3 is CASSQDSGTGDNQPQHF. The DNA for the CDR3 is TGCGCCAGCAGCCAAGATTCCGGGACAGGGGATAATCAGCCCCAGCATTTT.

This clonotype was seen repeatedly, ten times or more. V and J are TRBV28 and TRBJ2-2, with D perhaps matching TRBD1 (6 bases). With 8 bases removed from V and 3 bases from J, the gap between germline ends came to 22 bases. The CDR3 runs to 17 residues. CDR1 and CDR2 (germline): MDHEN, SYDVKM. The DNA for the CDR3 is TGTGCCAGCCCCCGAGGGGACAACTCCGGCGACACCGGGGAGCTGTTTTTT. Translating it yields CASPRGDNSGDTGELFF.

The rearrangement joins TRBV7-9 to TRBJ1-1; no clear D. CDR1 and CDR2 (germline): SEHNR, FQNEAQ (reference sequence). The CDR3 has 15 amino acids. Trimming took 3 bases from V and 3 from J, leaving 14 bases between them. Here the CDR3 DNA reads TGTGCCAGCAGCTTTCATGGCCTAACCTACACTGAAGCTTTCTTT. This sequence encodes CASSFHGLTYTEAFF.

This chain links TRBV20-1 with TRBJ2-7; TRBD1 agrees at 9 bases. V shed 3 bases, J shed 2 bases, and the junction held 8 bases outside the gene matches. There are 15 residues in the CDR3. The germline V gene has CDR1 DFQATT and CDR2 SNEGSKA (reference sequence). CDR3: CSASRDRAYTYEQYF. As DNA, the CDR3 is TGCAGTGCTAGCAGGGACAGGGCATATACCTACGAGCAGTACTTC.

This rearrangement joins TRBV27 to TRBJ2-1; 16 nucleotides agree with TRBD2. This CDR3 comprises 16 residues. Germline trimming cut 2 bases from V and 5 bases from J; bases unmatched to any gene: 0. Germline CDR1 reads MNHEY; CDR2 reads SMNVEV (reference sequence). The CDR3: CASSLGTSGRDNEQFF. In DNA form, the CDR3 reads TGTGCCAGCAGTTTAGGGACTAGCGGGAGGGACAATGAGCAGTTCTTC.

In its sample, this clonotype was seen many times. This chain links TRBV11-2 with TRBJ2-7, with D hard to call. This CDR3 has 13 residues. The V end lost 5 bases, the J end lost 6 bases, and 14 bases lay between the germline ends. CDR1 and CDR2 (germline): SGHAT, FQNNGV. The CDR3 region is CASSPFEKPEQYF. The CDR3 bases are TGTGCCAGCAGCCCCTTTGAGAAGCCCGAGCAGTACTTC. Full variable domain (rest looked up from reference TRBV11-2 and TRBJ2-7): EAGVAQSPRYKIIEKRQSVAFWCNPISGHATLYWYQQILGQGPKLLIQFQNNGVVDDSQLPKDRFSAERLKGVDSTLKIQPAKLEDSAVYLCASSPFEKPEQYFGPGTRLTVT.

This clonotype appeared many times. The J gene is TRBJ1-1, the V gene TRBV11-2; D gene ambiguous. CDR1 and CDR2 from the germline V gene are SGHAT and FQNNGV. Trimming left V 3 bases short and J 8 bases short, with 16 bases between. This CDR3 is built from 14 residues. The CDR3 region has the DNA TGTGCCAGCAGCTTCCCTAACCGTATCGAGGAAGCTTTCTTT. Translated, it gives CASSFPNRIEEAFF. The full variable domain, completed using reference TRBV11-2 and TRBJ1-1, is EAGVAQSPRYKIIEKRQSVAFWCNPISGHATLYWYQQILGQGPKLLIQFQNNGVVDDSQLPKDRFSAERLKGVDSTLKIQPAKLEDSAVYLCASSFPNRIEEAFFGQGTRLTVV.

The chain links TRBV15 to TRBJ2-1, with D possibly being TRBD1 (5 bases). The CDR3 runs 11 residues. Germline lookup yields CDR1 LNHNV and CDR2 YYDKDF (reference sequence). The V end lost 8 bases, the J end lost 5 bases, and 7 bases lay between the germline ends. The chain's CDR3 is CATWGDNEQFF. The CDR3 nucleotides read TGTGCCACCTGGGGCGACAATGAGCAGTTCTTC. The entire variable domain, with the rest obtained from reference TRBV15 and TRBJ2-1, is as follows: DAMVIQNPRYQVTQFGKPVTLSCSQTLNHNVMYWYQQKSSQAPKLLFHYYDKDFNNEADTPDNFQSRRPNTSFCFLDIRSPGLGDTAMYLCATWGDNEQFFGPGTRLTVL.

There are a few counts of this clonotype. The rearrangement uses TRBV24-1 and TRBJ2-7, with unresolved D. V was clipped by 1 base and J by 4 bases, with 16 bases between them. The CDR3 length is 16 residues. The germline gives CDR1 KGHDR, CDR2 SFDVKD. This chain's CDR3 is CATSDFGPLMDYEQYF. The CDR3 DNA reads as TGTGCCACCAGTGATTTCGGACCGCTAATGGATTACGAGCAGTACTTC.

This clonotype was counted ten times or more. At one end the junction does not follow the germline gene, possibly because of a read error. The genes are TRBV27 and TRBJ2-2, with a weak D call TRBD2 (6 bases). The CDR3 runs to 14 residues. Per germline, CDR1 MNHEY and CDR2 SMNVEV (reference sequence). The DNA of the CDR3 is TGTGCCAGCAGCTTATCGCGGGGCACCGGGGAGCTGTTTTTT. Its protein product is CASSLSRGTGELFF.

This clonotype showed up many times. The chain recombines TRBV11-2 with TRBJ2-1; 7 positions match TRBD2. Germline assignment: CDR1 SGHAT and CDR2 FQNNGV. After removal of 0 bases from V and 2 bases from J, the junction contained 4 bases not matched to a gene. The CDR3 runs 16 residues. DNA for the CDR3: TGTGCCAGCAGCTTAGAGAGGGGAGGGGCCTACAATGAGCAGTTCTTC. Its translation: CASSLERGGAYNEQFF.

This chain joins TRBV5-5 and TRBJ2-7, with 14 bases lining up with TRBD2. V lost 4 bases and J lost 0; bases outside the gene matches: 6. Germline V gene data show CDR1 as SGHKS and CDR2 as YYEKEE (reference sequence). CDR3 length: 17 amino acids. The CDR3 here is CASSGTSGSRRSYEQYF. As DNA, the CDR3 is TGTGCCAGCAGCGGGACTAGCGGGAGTCGCCGCTCCTACGAGCAGTACTTC.

This clonotype appeared a few times. An end of the junction does not agree with germline; a read error may underlie this. The chain combines TRBV28 with TRBJ2-3; 14 nucleotides agree with TRBD2. CDR3 size: 19 residues. Germline CDR1 and CDR2: MDHEN and SYDVKM. CDR3 residues: CASSPTFRLAGGNTDTRYF. The CDR3 DNA reads as TGTGCCAGCAGCCCAACCTTCAGACTAGCGGGAGGGAACACAGATACGCGGTATTTT.

The chain joins TRBV9 to TRBJ2-3, with D unclear. The germline V and J ends were trimmed by 1 base and 1 base, with 7 bases remaining between them. Germline loops: CDR1 SGDLS, CDR2 YYNGEE. This CDR3 region has 14 residues. CDR3 sequence (DNA): TGTGCCAGCAGCGTACAAGAACGCACAGATACGCAGTATTTT. Amino acids: CASSVQERTDTQYF.

The chain uses TRBV9 and TRBJ2-7; 10 nucleotides match TRBD2. Germline CDR1 and CDR2: SGDLS and YYNGEE. The CDR3 runs 15 residues. V gave up 0 bases and J gave up 7 bases; unmatched junction bases: 7. This CDR3 reads CASSVGPSGSGEQYF. The CDR3 DNA reads as TGTGCCAGCAGCGTAGGGCCTAGCGGGAGTGGGGAGCAGTACTTC.